The entry below gives a single T cell receptor (beta chain) sequence along with its context. The antigen this receptor binds is unknown. Nothing much larger sits one base from this clone, and base qualities are not available. The data originate from a study of cytomegalovirus exposure and HLA in healthy donors (dated 2017 in TCRdb). In terms of the full investigation: An earlier analysis of some 550 of the donors reported roughly 300 Gb of sequence data and 120 million or so unique TCR beta sequences from roughly 180 million T cells. Approximately 330 gigabases of sequencing data and tens of millions of unique TCR sequences made up an early release that covered over 550 HLA-typed donors. The genetic ancestry cluster associated with self-reported Caucasian donors included about four fifths of the approximately 410 genotyped donors. The aim of the study was to test whether cataloging public T cell receptors could identify signatures of past pathogen exposure. Using immunosequencing, the study profiled T cell repertoires from 500 to 800 subjects and related those repertoires to cytomegalovirus serostatus. Along with the 666-subject first cohort, a separate validation cohort of 120 different subjects was used. To predict cytomegalovirus infection status, the study combined high-throughput TCR immunosequencing, statistical association of individual TCRs with disease status, and machine learning. To study patterns of TCR occurrence, a later analysis re-analyzed previously published TCR beta repertoires from 650 to 750 donors and added high-resolution HLA genotyping. Rather than drawing on any new phenotypic data, the later analysis identified candidate immune exposures from TCR beta sequences and the way those sequences occurred across donors. An earlier analysis of approximately 630 of the donors applied high-throughput TCR beta sequencing to assess whether each TCR beta V gene segment acted as functional or pseudogenic. Donor age, sex, ethnicity and CMV serostatus were compiled alongside the repertoire data. A later genetic analysis used genome-wide SNP genotypes for about 60% of the roughly 700 donors, treating that subset as a discovery cohort. All discovery cohort repertoires had been generated using a single sequencing platform. HLA typing covered class I and class II loci at four-digit resolution. The number of typed donors differed by locus: about 620-630 for A, B, C, DRB1 and DQB1; some 540 for DQA1; around 580 for DPA1; and around 450 for DPB1. Four to six DR-DQ haplotypes were handled as single units for association and clustering because linkage in the cohort was strong. Across 300 to 400 genotyped donors of the cohort, an average of approximately 240,000 unique TCR beta nucleotide sequences per donor were sequenced, and roughly 17% of those sequences were non-productive. General conclusions and limits of the study: Compared with the roughly 700-donor mean, donors in an Asian-associated ancestry cluster had fewer N-insertions in productive TCRs, according to a later genetic analysis. A cluster of highly shared sequence variants was judged likely to be a technical artifact of the sequencing pipeline. While some public TCRs were present in many individuals, most TCR sequences turned up only very rarely across donors. At a false discovery rate of 0.05, a later analysis linked fewer than 20,000 TCR beta sequences to specific HLA alleles. An association between a missense DCLRE1C variant and V-gene and J-gene trimming of TCR beta chains was found in a later genetic analysis and replicated in an independent cohort. The presence/absence analyses assumed that sequencing depth was roughly uniform across donors, and that assumption may not be true. Compared with equally common non-associated chains, HLA-associated TCR beta chains in a later analysis were more clonally expanded and had lower generation probabilities. A further reported finding was that TCR beta sequences accurately predicted the HLA-A and HLA-B alleles for most subjects in the first cohort. A few of the identified cytomegalovirus-associated TCR beta chains were confirmed in vitro to be specific for cytomegalovirus antigens. Correlated functional status among segregating V segments might reflect linkage disequilibrium, but an unknown experimental factor could not be ruled out. It was suggested by the authors that the approach could potentially be generalized to other disease states and immunological phenotypes. In a later analysis, most CMV-associated TCR beta chains were found to appear HLA-restricted, with HLA associations seemingly driven largely by CMV exposure. Assigning TCR associations to individual alleles was difficult when HLA alleles, especially DR and DQ, strongly co-occurred. In a later analysis, TCR association rates were found to vary across HLA loci, with the most associated TCRs seen for DRB1 alleles and the fewest for HLA-C alleles. The study gave a list of some 150 TCR beta chains associated with cytomegalovirus. The classifier was reported to diagnose cytomegalovirus status with high specificity and sensitivity in both the original and validation cohorts. A later analysis reported that several top co-occurrence clusters appeared linked to parvovirus B19, influenza, CMV and Epstein-Barr virus. The only immune exposure information available for the cohort was CMV serostatus. Because HLA typing was unavailable for some donors at each locus, only the typed subset was used in association tests. Fewer than 20 rarely observed V segments, including chromosome 9 orphons, were excluded from the earlier analysis of 550 to 700 of the donors because counts were too low. In this cohort, only TCR beta chains were sequenced, and detectable features were limited by the absence of alpha or paired-chain data. The 87-base-pair reads could not distinguish some IMGT-functional V segments, including TRBV6-2 and TRBV6-3, so those segments were excluded. An earlier analysis of some 590 of the donors showed that most TCR beta V segments appeared in productive rearrangements either about 87% or about 30% of the time, which broadly matched IMGT annotations.

The protocol used for the library was the immunoSEQ multiplex PCR assay. For the multiplex PCR, a mixture combining 60 forward primers for TCR Vbeta segments and 13 reverse primers for TCR Jbeta segments was used. The CDR3 region of rearranged TCR beta genes was amplified from genomic DNA with a multiplex PCR assay. Amplified TCR beta libraries were sequenced as 87-base-pair reads on the Illumina HiSeq System. Concerning the study's data processing: A later analysis counted about 80 million unique TCR beta chains across the 640 or so repertoires, and 10 million to 11 million of these chains were shared by at least two donors. Raw reads were error-corrected and collapsed into unique sequences by a nearest-neighbor algorithm in which closely related sequences were merged to remove PCR and sequencing errors. CDR3 sequences were aligned to IMGT reference sequences to assign V, D and J gene segments. For a sequence to be retained, a match of at least six nucleotides to both a V gene segment and a J gene segment was required. A rearrangement counted as productive if the CDR3 had no stop codons and remained in frame with V and J, and every other rearrangement counted as non-productive. CDR3 was defined according to IMGT convention as the region running from the second conserved V-encoded cysteine to the conserved J-encoded phenylalanine. The earlier analysis of about 530 of the donors excluded any sequence lacking an unambiguous match to a single V gene segment. In an earlier analysis of more than 500 of the donors, a V segment was called functional when productive rearrangements were above 56.7%, and segregating when the standard deviation between donors exceeded 5%. A statistical classification framework was developed to diagnose cytomegalovirus status using the catalog of TCR beta chain sequences. In a later analysis, V and J genes were assigned by comparing TCR nucleotide sequences against IMGT/GENE-DB human TR gene sequences. The TCRdist pipeline was used in a later analysis to assign CDR3 sequences and most-parsimonious VDJ recombination scenarios. A later analysis defined each TCR beta chain by its CDR3 amino acid sequence plus V-gene family, and excluded reads lacking a unique V-gene family. In a later analysis, nearly 600 highly shared, low-generation-probability nucleotide sequences were removed to address suspected cross-contamination and a sequencing artifact. In a later analysis, a clonal expansion index for each public chain was calculated from normalized within-repertoire ranks of inferred template counts. In a later analysis, generation probabilities were computed using a VDJ recombination model fitted to out-of-frame rearrangements, and the results were checked against IGoR. A later analysis scored TCR-TCR, TCR-HLA and TCR-CMV co-occurrence with hypergeometric tests, applying a repertoire-size bias correction to TCR pairs. To estimate false discovery rates, a later analysis permuted the HLA or CMV assignments 20 times. In a later analysis, co-occurring TCRs were grouped using DBSCAN, with TCRdist sequence similarity added in when clustering inside HLA-allele-positive subsets. Repertoires with fewer than 30,000 or more than 120,000 public chains, plus five repertoires with anomalous nucleotide sharing, were excluded from co-occurrence clustering. TCRdb's version of the immuneACCESS table is confined to in-frame rearrangements and falls short of the full clone set. An unresolved V gene accounts for under half of the shortfall where checked; the remainder is of unknown origin. The V and J calls and the clone size are those of that table, but D and trimming were determined from the DNA. The sample yields about 160,000 clones; approximately 84% were counted once. The top ten constitute less than 2.5% of the sample.

The germline V gene encodes CDR1 SGHRS and CDR2 YFSETQ. Between the V and J ends, shortened by 0 bases and 4 bases respectively, the junction contains 5 bases. The CDR3 goes from the cysteine to the phenylalanine over 13 residues. The retained sequence is limited to the CDR3, 39 bases, with the frame set at the first base. The cohort consisted of 666 healthy bone marrow donors. Cohort members were all nominally healthy when sampled, although unrecorded immune exposures were likely present. The donor was CMV seropositive and belonged to the group of more than 250 seropositive cohort members. Each donor provided a peripheral blood sample, and peripheral blood mononuclear cells were used for TCR beta sequencing. Genomic DNA extraction from the blood cell samples was performed with the Qiagen DNeasy Blood Extraction Kit.

This sequence originates from a man aged 18-30 years in good health and CMV-seropositive. Material: PBMCs. The chain is made from TRBV5-1 and TRBJ2-1; a weak D assignment points to TRBD2 (5 bases agree). The DNA sequence reads TGCGCCAGCAGCTTGGGAGGGTACAATGAGCAGTTCTTC. It codes for CASSLGGYNEQFF. This CDR3, with the reference TRBV5-1 and TRBJ2-1 proteins standing in past its ends, gives the full variable domain KAGVTQTPRYLIKTRGQQVTLSCSPISGHRSVSWYQQTPGQGLQFLFEYFSETQRNKGNFPGRFSGRQFSNSRSEMNVSTLELGDSALYLCASSLGGYNEQFFGPGTRLTVL.